A single sample is the source of the 5 T cell receptor beta chains below, sequenced in a study of blood T cell repertoires in COVID-19. Repertoires were generated with immunoSEQ multiplex PCR, while TCRdb's copy carries only in-frame clones and drops some. This table has around 180,000 clones, roughly 80% appearing once. Input material: PBMCs or T cells enriched from blood (not recorded which). The source of these receptors is a man aged 50 to 59 who had recovered from COVID-19.

The rearrangement links TRBV2 to TRBJ2-2, with TRBD2 as a possible D gene (6 bases). The CDR3 covers 16 residues. From germline, CDR1 is SNHLY and CDR2 FYNNEI. V lost 3 bases and J lost 5, with 16 bases in between. In nucleotides, the CDR3 is TGTGCCAGCAGTGAGGTTCAAACTAGCTTGACCGGGGAGCTGTTTTTT. It encodes CASSEVQTSLTGELFF.

The rearrangement uses TRBV3-1 (or the pseudogene TRBV3-2) and TRBJ1-3; D is unclear. The germline gives CDR1 LGHDT, CDR2 YNNKEL (reference sequence). The CDR3 covers 11 residues. Between the trimmed V and J ends, which lost 7 bases and 2 bases, there was a span of 3 bases. The CDR3 bases are TGTGCCAGCATAGCTGGAAACACCATATATTTT. Encoded protein: CASIAGNTIYF.

This chain links TRBV6-1 with TRBJ2-7; D perhaps matches TRBD1 (5 bases). Germline loops: CDR1 MNHNS, CDR2 SASEGT. With 3 bases removed from V and 2 bases from J, the gap between germline ends came to 11 bases. This CDR3 has 14 amino acids. The CDR3 DNA reads TGTGCCAGCAGTGATTGGGCAGGGACCTACGAGCAGTACTTC. The encoded protein is CASSDWAGTYEQYF.

V usage is TRBV3-1 (or the pseudogene TRBV3-2) and J usage is TRBJ2-3; tentative D call: TRBD2 (6 bases). There are 14 residues in the CDR3. Per the germline V gene, CDR1 is LGHDT and CDR2 is YNNKEL (reference sequence). Between the trimmed V and J ends, which lost 1 base and 5 bases, there was a span of 10 bases. The CDR3: CASSQAGRRDTQYF. The CDR3 region has the DNA TGTGCCAGCAGCCAAGCGGGGAGGAGAGATACGCAGTATTTT.

The chain recombines TRBV25-1 with TRBJ2-2, with unresolved D. The ends were cut back, 3 bases at V and 6 bases at J, with 8 bases in the middle. The germline V gene has CDR1 MGHDK and CDR2 SYGVNS. CDR3 length: 13 amino acids. CDR3 DNA sequence: TGTGCCAGCAGTGAGGGCTGGGCCGGGGAGCTGTTTTTT. Its translation: CASSEGWAGELFF.